The rows below give T cell receptor beta chains drawn from one sample of a study of blood T cell repertoires in COVID-19. The assay was immunoSEQ multiplex PCR, and TCRdb's table has in-frame clones only and misses some. The sample lists 100,000 to 120,000 clones; 76% were seen once. The sample comprised peripheral blood. The receptors were gathered from a woman over 75 with acute or convalescent COVID-19. Both conserved end residues are part of each CDR3. D genes are given only for firm matches. For some rows the clone size is stated as once, few or many, or as a class when expanded; others skip it.

D gene,V gene,J gene,clone size,CDR3 DNA,CDR3 protein
NA,TRBV3-1/TRBV3-2,TRBJ1-5,NA,TGTGCCAGCAGCCATAATGGCAATCAGCCCCAGCATTTT,CASSHNGNQPQHF
NA,TRBV30,TRBJ2-2,NA,TGTGCCTGGGCATCAGCGAACACCGGGGAGCTGTTTTTT,CAWASANTGELFF
NA,TRBV6-6,TRBJ1-2,NA,TGTGCCAGCAGCCTGGAGCCCCGGTATGGCTACACCTTC,CASSLEPRYGYTF
NA,TRBV7-9,TRBJ1-2,once,TGTGCCAGCAGCTTAGCGCAGGGGCAGAGCTATGGCTACACCTTC,CASSLAQGQSYGYTF
TRBD1,TRBV6-6,TRBJ1-1,NA,TGTGCCAGCAGGCGGACAGGGTTAGGTGAAGCTTTCTTT,CASRRTGLGEAFF
NA,TRBV7-3,TRBJ2-5,many,TGTGCCAGCAGCTTCGGCAGGGCTGAAGAGACCCAGTACTTC,CASSFGRAEETQYF
NA,TRBV7-9,TRBJ2-5,NA,TGTGCCAGCAGGCTAGGGGAACAAGAGACCCAGTACTTC,CASRLGEQETQYF
TRBD1,TRBV6-6,TRBJ1-1,NA,TGTGCCAGCAGTTCCCCAGGGGACAGGGGATTTGAAGCTTTCTTT,CASSSPGDRGFEAFF
TRBD1,TRBV5-5,TRBJ2-3,NA,TGTGCCGGATCGACAGGGGCGGAGAATACGCAGTATTTT,CAGSTGAENTQYF
TRBD2,TRBV5-4,TRBJ2-7,NA,TGTGCCAGCAGCTCAACCGGCGGAAGCGGGGAATACGAGCAGTACTTC,CASSSTGGSGEYEQYF
TRBD1,TRBV18,TRBJ1-3,NA,TGTGCCAGCTCACCTATGGGGGACAGGAATGGAAACACCATATATTTT,CASSPMGDRNGNTIYF
NA,TRBV7-9,TRBJ2-7,medium-sized,TGTGCCAGCAGCCCGTACTACGAGCAGTACTTC,CASSPYYEQYF
TRBD2,TRBV5-1,TRBJ2-7,NA,TGCGCCAGCAGCTTGGAACTAGCGGGGGTTGTGCAGTACTTC,CASSLELAGVVQYF
TRBD1,TRBV28,TRBJ1-2,NA,TGTGCCAGCAGTCCGGACAGGGGGCGCCTTGGCTACACCTTC,CASSPDRGRLGYTF
TRBD1,TRBV9,TRBJ1-1,NA,TGTGCCAGCAGCGCTCAGGGGGGCACTGAAGCTTTCTTT,CASSAQGGTEAFF
TRBD1,TRBV15,TRBJ1-2,NA,TGTGCCACCAGCAGAGATCGGACAGGCCTCGGGGATGGCTACACCTTC,CATSRDRTGLGDGYTF
NA,TRBV29-1,TRBJ2-7,NA,TGCAGCGTTGGAGGCAGAAGAGAAAGGGAGCAGTACTTC,CSVGGRREREQYF
NA,TRBV28,TRBJ2-4,many,TGTGCCAGCAGTCCTGGGGCAATCAACATTCAGTACTTC,CASSPGAINIQYF
NA,TRBV7-9,TRBJ2-7,NA,TGTGCCAGCAGCCCCGAACTCGGGCAGTACTTC,CASSPELGQYF
NA,TRBV11-1,TRBJ1-1,NA,TGTGCCAGCAGCTTAGTAGGGGGAATGAACACTGAAGCTTTCTTT,CASSLVGGMNTEAFF
NA,TRBV1,TRBJ2-3,NA,TGCACCAGCAGCCAAGATACGTCCGGGTCTCAAGATACGCAGTATTTT,CTSSQDTSGSQDTQYF
NA,TRBV5-1,TRBJ1-1,NA,TGCGCCAGCAGCTTGGGACAGGTGAACACTGAAGCTTTCTTT,CASSLGQVNTEAFF
NA,TRBV4-2,TRBJ1-5,NA,TGTGCCAGCAGCCGGGGGCCGGACGTGGGTCAGCCCCAGCATTTT,CASSRGPDVGQPQHF
NA,TRBV12-3/TRBV12-4,TRBJ1-2,few,TGTGCCAGCAGTTTAGACGGAGTCTATGGCTACACCTTC,CASSLDGVYGYTF
NA,TRBV5-4,TRBJ2-5,NA,TGTGCCAGCAGCTTGGAAGGGGTCCAAGAGACCCAGTACTTC,CASSLEGVQETQYF
TRBD2,TRBV28,TRBJ2-7,NA,TGTGCCACGCAGGGGGGAGGACTAGCGGGAGACGAGCAGTACTTC,CATQGGGLAGDEQYF
NA,TRBV12-3/TRBV12-4,TRBJ2-7,NA,TGTGCCAGCAAGCTGGACAGACAGTACGAGCAGTACTTC,CASKLDRQYEQYF
NA,TRBV5-1,TRBJ1-2,NA,TGCGCCAGCAGCCCCCGGACAGATAACTATGGCTACACCTTC,CASSPRTDNYGYTF
NA,TRBV5-1,TRBJ1-1,NA,TGCGCCAGCAGCTTGGTAGGGGAGAACACTGAAGCTTTCTTT,CASSLVGENTEAFF
NA,TRBV3-1/TRBV3-2,TRBJ1-6,few,TGTGCCAGCAGCCATACAGGTGAAAATTCACCCCTCCACTTT,CASSHTGENSPLHF
TRBD2,TRBV5-1,TRBJ2-1,NA,TGCGCCAGCAACAGCGGGGGGGCCGTCAATGAGCAGTTCTTC,CASNSGGAVNEQFF
NA,TRBV9,TRBJ1-3,few,TGTGCCAGCAGCGTAGACTCCGGAAACACCATATATTTT,CASSVDSGNTIYF
TRBD1,TRBV6-1,TRBJ1-6,NA,TGTGCCAGCAGTGAAGGGACAGGGAAGTCACCCCTCCACTTT,CASSEGTGKSPLHF
NA,TRBV27,TRBJ1-1,NA,TGTGCCAGCAGTCCGTGGGCCCAGGGGCCGGGCACTGAAGCTTTCTTT,CASSPWAQGPGTEAFF
TRBD1,TRBV7-2,TRBJ2-1,NA,TGTGCCAGCAGTTTTCCAGGGGGCGGATTTCAGTTCTTC,CASSFPGGGFQFF
TRBD2,TRBV7-6,TRBJ2-1,NA,TGTGCCAGCAGCTTAAGCGGGATTCAAAATGAGCAGTTCTTC,CASSLSGIQNEQFF
TRBD2,TRBV20-1,TRBJ2-7,NA,TGCAGTGCTAGTAAGGCTGGGACTAGCGGGACCTACGAGCAGTACTTC,CSASKAGTSGTYEQYF
NA,TRBV7-2,TRBJ1-5,NA,TGTGCCAGCAGCTTAGATAGAAATCAGCCCCAGCATTTT,CASSLDRNQPQHF
TRBD2,TRBV27,TRBJ2-2,once,TGTGCCAGCGGCTTACTAGCGGGTGATTTAGGGGAGCTGTTTTTT,CASGLLAGDLGELFF
TRBD1,TRBV3-1/TRBV3-2,TRBJ2-2,NA,TGTGCCAGCAGCCGCAGGACAGGGTCGGACGGGGAGCTGTTTTTT,CASSRRTGSDGELFF
NA,TRBV28,TRBJ1-3,NA,TGTGCCAGCAGCCGCCCATGGGCAGAAATGAGCTCTGGAAACACCATATATTTT,CASSRPWAEMSSGNTIYF
NA,TRBV12-3/TRBV12-4,TRBJ2-7,NA,TGTGCCAGCCTTGGAGGGTACGAGCAGTACTTC,CASLGGYEQYF
NA,TRBV7-3,TRBJ2-3,NA,TGTGCCAGCAGCTTATTGGCTAGCAGCAAAGGCACAGATACGCAGTATTTT,CASSLLASSKGTDTQYF
NA,TRBV5-1,TRBJ1-1,NA,TGCGCCAGCAGCTTGAGACAGGACGATGAAGCTTTCTTT,CASSLRQDDEAFF
NA,TRBV7-2,TRBJ1-1,NA,TGTGCCAGCAGCTTAGGTTGGGCGCGCGAGGCTTTCTTT,CASSLGWAREAFF
NA,TRBV5-1,TRBJ1-1,NA,TGCGCCAGCAGCTTGTTACAGGGCACTGAAGCTTTCTTT,CASSLLQGTEAFF
TRBD1,TRBV6-5,TRBJ2-2,NA,TGTGCCAGCAGTTCTCTTGGACAGGGTATGGAGGAGCTGTTTTTT,CASSSLGQGMEELFF
TRBD1,TRBV5-1,TRBJ2-7,NA,TGCGCCAGCAGGCCTTCCGGACAGGGGTCCTACGAGCAGTACTTC,CASRPSGQGSYEQYF
TRBD1,TRBV5-8,TRBJ1-2,NA,TGTGCCAGCAGCTTGTGGGGACAGGGGGCTAGGGGCTACACCTTC,CASSLWGQGARGYTF
TRBD1,TRBV20-1,TRBJ1-5,NA,TGCAGTGCTAGTGCCAGGGGGAATCAGCCCCAGCATTTT,CSASARGNQPQHF
TRBD1,TRBV5-4,TRBJ2-5,NA,TGTGCCAGCAGCTGGACAGGGGAAAAGACCCAGTACTTC,CASSWTGEKTQYF
NA,TRBV7-2,TRBJ1-4,NA,TGTGCCAGCAGCTTAGTTGTGGAATTGCGGGGAAATGAAAAACTGTTTTTT,CASSLVVELRGNEKLFF
TRBD1,TRBV28,TRBJ1-1,NA,TGTGCCAGCAGTCCAAGGGACAGTACAGCTTTCTTT,CASSPRDSTAFF
NA,TRBV4-2,TRBJ1-2,once,TGTGCCAGCAGCCAACCCGGGACAAGCCTTACTAACTATGGCTACACCTTC,CASSQPGTSLTNYGYTF
NA,TRBV18,TRBJ2-2,NA,TGTGCCAGCTCACCACGGCGGGAAACCGGGGAGCTGTTTTTT,CASSPRRETGELFF
NA,TRBV6-5,TRBJ2-1,NA,TGTGCCAGCCTACCCTTCCTCGGTTGGCAGTTCTTC,CASLPFLGWQFF
TRBD1,TRBV7-9,TRBJ1-2,NA,TGTGCCAGCAGCATAGGGGGCCCCTCGGGTTATGGCTACACCTTC,CASSIGGPSGYGYTF
NA,TRBV9,TRBJ1-3,NA,TGTGCCAGCAGCTCCTTTTTGGGGCTTGGAAACACCATATATTTT,CASSSFLGLGNTIYF
NA,TRBV6-5,TRBJ1-1,NA,TGTGCCAGCCGGAACGGGGCTGAAGCTTTCTTT,CASRNGAEAFF
NA,TRBV5-1,TRBJ1-6,few,TGCGCCAGCAGTGAAGGTGAGGGCGGAGGATCACCCCTCCACTTT,CASSEGEGGGSPLHF